Below are 3 T cell receptor beta chains sequenced from a single sample in a study of CD4+ T cells in melanoma. Produced via immunoSEQ multiplex PCR; TCRdb's table is partial and in-frame only. The sample consists of more than 110,000 clones, approximately 91% of them appearing once. Receptor source: a human donor with melanoma.

V usage is TRBV2 and J usage is TRBJ2-7, with 9 bases identical to TRBD1. This CDR3 comprises 14 residues. V lost 5 bases, J lost 2 bases, and 4 bases stayed unmatched. Germline V gene data show CDR1 as SNHLY and CDR2 as FYNNEI. CDR3 sequence reads: CASSNRGRPYEQYF. DNA for the CDR3: TGTGCCAGCAGTAACAGGGGGCGCCCCTACGAGCAGTACTTC.

This chain links TRBV9 with TRBJ2-3; D unresolved. The CDR3 covers 14 residues. Trimming took 0 bases from V and 5 from J, leaving 10 bases between them. Germline V gene data show CDR1 as SGDLS and CDR2 as YYNGEE. The CDR3: CASSVGSGQDTQYF. CDR3 DNA sequence: TGTGCCAGCAGCGTAGGATCGGGCCAAGATACGCAGTATTTT.

The chain couples TRBV6-5 to TRBJ1-2; D unresolved. Trimming took 2 bases from V and 4 from J, leaving 11 bases between them. The CDR3 is 14 residues long. CDR1 MNHEY and CDR2 SVGAGI come from the germline V gene. The CDR3 DNA sequence: TGTGCCAGCAGTTACCTGGGTGTCTCCTATGGCTACACCTTC. It encodes CASSYLGVSYGYTF.